The 18 T cell receptor beta chains presented below share a single source sample, sequenced in a study of T cell repertoires in cytomegalovirus infection. Their specific antigens are unknown. Each CDR3 protein gets one entry after TCRdb re-called the reads with MiXCR. Of about 920,000 distinct CDR3 sequences in the sample, 31% are singletons; the top ten hold around an eighth. Sequenced material: cultured CD8+ T cells from PBMCs, taken from culture after CMV antigen stimulation. These receptors were collected from a human donor in good health (CMV status not recorded). Some clones in this sample may be carry-over from other donors' samples.

J is TRBJ1-2 and V is TRBV7-6; D ambiguous. CDR3 length equals 14 residues. Trimming took 2 bases from V and 2 from J, leaving 9 bases between them. CDR1 and CDR2 (germline): SGHVS, FNYEAQ. DNA for the CDR3: TGTGCCAGCAGCTTAATCCCCGGCAACTATGGCTACACCTTC. Amino acids: CASSLIPGNYGYTF.

This clonotype was seen only a few times. This sequence joins TRBV14 and TRBJ1-2; TRBD1 matches at 7 bases. The V gene end was trimmed by 0 bases and the J gene end by 6 bases; junction bases not matched to a gene: 13. The germline V gene encodes CDR1 SGHDN and CDR2 FVKESK. There are 17 residues in the CDR3. The CDR3 here is CASSQDWDSAILHGYTF. CDR3 nucleotide sequence: TGTGCCAGCAGCCAAGATTGGGACAGCGCAATCCTTCATGGCTACACCTTC.

This clonotype has a handful of counts. The chain uses TRBV7-8 and TRBJ1-5; D may be TRBD1 (6 bases). Trimming removed 2 bases at V and 4 bases at J, with 18 bases between. Germline V lookup: CDR1 SGHVS, CDR2 FQNEAQ. The CDR3 contains 17 residues. The CDR3 region has the DNA TGTGCCAGCAGCTTATTTTCTCTGGACAGCGTTAATCAGCCCCAGCATTTT. Translating it yields CASSLFSLDSVNQPQHF.

The chain employs TRBV5-1 and TRBJ1-5; D is unclear. V lost 1 base and J lost 2, with 10 bases in between. Per the germline V gene, CDR1 is SGHRS and CDR2 is YFSETQ. The CDR3 runs 15 residues. CDR3 in amino acids: CASSLNSGGNQPQHF. The CDR3 DNA is TGCGCCAGCAGCTTGAACTCCGGAGGCAATCAGCCCCAGCATTTT.

This chain uses TRBV12-3 or TRBV12-4 with TRBJ2-6; TRBD2 is a possible D gene (6 bases). Trimming stripped 5 bases from V and 0 bases from J, with 14 bases between. CDR3 length: 17 amino acids. The CDR3 sequence is CASSPRDGYSGANVLTF. CDR3 in DNA: TGTGCCAGCAGTCCGCGGGACGGATACTCTGGGGCCAACGTCCTGACTTTC.

The chain is built from TRBV6-2 or TRBV6-3 and TRBJ2-7; 10 bases line up with TRBD2. Germline loops: CDR1 MNHEY, CDR2 SVGEGT. With 2 bases clipped from V and 4 bases from J, the junction kept 2 bases outside the gene matches. The CDR3 covers 14 residues. This CDR3 is CASSYMTSGYEQYV. The CDR3 coding sequence is TGTGCCAGCAGTTACATGACTAGCGGGTACGAGCAGTACGTC.

A few counts support this clonotype. The J gene is TRBJ2-7, the V gene TRBV7-9; 11 bases line up with TRBD2. The germline gives CDR1 SEHNR, CDR2 FQNEAQ (reference sequence). This CDR3 has 15 amino acids. The trim removed 5 bases at V and 3 bases at J, leaving 6 bases unmatched. The CDR3 sequence: CASSPALAGGYEQYF. For the CDR3, the DNA is TGTGCCAGCAGCCCAGCCCTAGCGGGGGGCTACGAGCAGTACTTC.

This clonotype was detected only a few times. The chain has TRBV11-2 and TRBJ2-5, with a tentative D call TRBD1 (6 bases). The V and J ends lost 0 bases and 4 bases respectively, with 15 bases between them. The CDR3 runs to 16 residues. CDR1 is SGHAT and CDR2 is FQNNGV in the germline V gene. The CDR3 nucleotides read TGTGCCAGCAGCTTAGACTGGGGGCTAGCAGCAGAGACCCAGTACTTC. Its translation: CASSLDWGLAAETQYF.

This chain connects TRBV7-9 to TRBJ2-3, with 9 bases that match TRBD1. J gave up 0 bases and V 3 bases, and 7 bases lay outside the gene matches. Germline CDR1 reads SEHNR; CDR2 reads FQNEAQ (reference sequence). The CDR3 covers 17 residues. CDR3 sequence: CASSFPGTGLSTDTQYF. The CDR3 nucleotides are TGTGCCAGCAGCTTTCCCGGGACAGGGCTGAGCACAGATACGCAGTATTTT.

The chain uses TRBV28 and TRBJ2-5; 8 bases fit TRBD2. The ends lost 3 bases at V and 0 bases at J; junction bases unmatched: 3. Germline assignment: CDR1 MDHEN and CDR2 SYDVKM. There are 15 residues in the CDR3. CDR3 region: CASSFERGYQETQYF. The CDR3 DNA follows: TGTGCCAGCAGTTTCGAGCGGGGGTACCAAGAGACCCAGTACTTC.

This clonotype was detected only a few times. The gene calls are TRBV4-1 and TRBJ1-1; D remains unclear. V lost 1 base and J 11 bases, leaving 8 bases between the germline ends. CDR1 MGHRA and CDR2 YSYEKL come from the germline V gene. The CDR3 is 11 amino acids. The CDR3 here is CASSQAGLAFF. For the CDR3, the DNA is TGCGCCAGCAGCCAAGCTGGGTTGGCTTTCTTT.

A note on this clonotype: Germline is not matched at one junction end, which may reflect a read error. The V gene is TRBV5-1, the J gene TRBJ2-3, with D tentatively TRBD2 (6 bases). CDR1 is SGHRS, CDR2 YFSETQ, per germline. The CDR3 is made up of 15 amino acids. The CDR3 spells CANSLEGSGTDTQYF. CDR3 bases: TGCGCCAACAGCTTGGAGGGGAGCGGCACAGATACGCAGTATTTT.

This clonotype has more than one count but fewer than ten. The chain is built from TRBV12-3 or TRBV12-4 and TRBJ2-3; possible D gene TRBD2, 5 bases. The CDR3 contains 17 residues. V lost 0 bases to trimming and J lost 0 bases, with 13 bases between them. CDR3 loop: CASSLAGGLRSTDTQYF. The CDR3 DNA is TGTGCCAGCAGTTTAGCGGGCGGGCTTAGGAGCACAGATACGCAGTATTTT.

In its sample, this clonotype was seen many times. Here the CDR3 reads CASSLAQGLVTEAFF. CDR3 in DNA: TGTGCCAGCAGCTTAGCACAGGGGTTGGTAACTGAAGCTTTCTTT. The rearrangement joins TRBV7-9 to TRBJ1-1; 7 bases match TRBD1. V shed 0 bases, J shed 5 bases, and the junction held 6 bases outside the gene matches. CDR1 is SEHNR and CDR2 is FQNEAQ in the germline V gene (reference sequence). The CDR3 is 15 residues long.

This clonotype was detected only a few times. The rearrangement uses TRBV28 and TRBJ1-1; 7 bases align to TRBD1. Germline V gene data show CDR1 as MDHEN and CDR2 as SYDVKM. V was pared by 0 bases and J by 5 bases, with 6 bases of the junction left unmatched. The CDR3 runs 15 residues. CDR3 nucleotides: TGTGCCAGCAGTTTATGGGCAGGGGGTTTAACTGAAGCTTTCTTT. Translated: CASSLWAGGLTEAFF.

The genes are TRBV28 and TRBJ2-1; 8 bases match TRBD2. The CDR3 contains 13 residues. Trimming took 6 bases from V and 9 from J; bases not matched to a gene: 7. CDR1 and CDR2 from the germline V gene are MDHEN and SYDVKM. In nucleotides, the CDR3 is TGTGCCAGCAGGCCCAATGCGGGAGGTGAGCAGTTCTTC. It encodes CASRPNAGGEQFF.

The CDR3 DNA sequence: TGTGCCATCATTCAGGGTGAAAGCTCCTACGAGCAGTACTTC. Translating it yields CAIIQGESSYEQYF. The rearrangement uses TRBV10-3 and TRBJ2-7; D might be TRBD1 (5 bases). Trimming shortened V by 7 bases and J by 0 bases, and 13 bases separated the two germline ends. Germline CDR1 and CDR2: ENHRY and SYGVKD. The CDR3 sequence is 14 residues long.

This clonotype has ten or more counts. The V call is TRBV7-2, the J call TRBJ2-2; the match to TRBD2 covers 13 bases. This CDR3 has 19 residues. CDR1 is SGHTA and CDR2 is FQGNSA in the germline V gene. V dropped 5 bases and J dropped 4; count of bases not matched to a gene: 13. The CDR3 sequence: CASSPRGTSGVGSTGELFF. The CDR3 coding sequence is TGTGCCAGCAGCCCCCGGGGGACTAGCGGGGTCGGGAGCACCGGGGAGCTGTTTTTT.